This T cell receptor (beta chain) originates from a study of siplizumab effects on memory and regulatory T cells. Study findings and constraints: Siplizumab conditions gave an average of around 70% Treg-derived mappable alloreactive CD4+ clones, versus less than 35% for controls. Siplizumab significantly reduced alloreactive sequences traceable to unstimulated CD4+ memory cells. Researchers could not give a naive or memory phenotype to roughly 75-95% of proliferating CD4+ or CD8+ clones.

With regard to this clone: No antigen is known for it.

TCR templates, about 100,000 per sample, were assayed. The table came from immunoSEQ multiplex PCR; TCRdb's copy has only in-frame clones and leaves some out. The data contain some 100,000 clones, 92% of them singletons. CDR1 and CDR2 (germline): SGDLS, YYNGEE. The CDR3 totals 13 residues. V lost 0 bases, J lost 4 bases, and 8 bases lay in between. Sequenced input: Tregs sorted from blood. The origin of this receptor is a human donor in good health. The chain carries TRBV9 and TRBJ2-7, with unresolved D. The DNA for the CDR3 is TGTGCCAGCAGCGTAGAAGGGCTGTACGAGCAGTACTTC. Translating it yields CASSVEGLYEQYF.